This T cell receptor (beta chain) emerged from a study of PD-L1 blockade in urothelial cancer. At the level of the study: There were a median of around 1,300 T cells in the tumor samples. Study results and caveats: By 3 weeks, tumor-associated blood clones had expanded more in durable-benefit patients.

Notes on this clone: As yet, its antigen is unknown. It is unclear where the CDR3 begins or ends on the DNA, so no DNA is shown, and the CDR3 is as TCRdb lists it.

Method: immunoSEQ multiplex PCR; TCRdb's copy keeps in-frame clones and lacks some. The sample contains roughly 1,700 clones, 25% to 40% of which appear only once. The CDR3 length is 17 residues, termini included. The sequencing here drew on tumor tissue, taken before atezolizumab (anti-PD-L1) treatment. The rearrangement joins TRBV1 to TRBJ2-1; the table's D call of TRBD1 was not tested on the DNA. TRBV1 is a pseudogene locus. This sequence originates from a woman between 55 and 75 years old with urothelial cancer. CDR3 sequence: CTSSHSYPCQTYNEQFF.